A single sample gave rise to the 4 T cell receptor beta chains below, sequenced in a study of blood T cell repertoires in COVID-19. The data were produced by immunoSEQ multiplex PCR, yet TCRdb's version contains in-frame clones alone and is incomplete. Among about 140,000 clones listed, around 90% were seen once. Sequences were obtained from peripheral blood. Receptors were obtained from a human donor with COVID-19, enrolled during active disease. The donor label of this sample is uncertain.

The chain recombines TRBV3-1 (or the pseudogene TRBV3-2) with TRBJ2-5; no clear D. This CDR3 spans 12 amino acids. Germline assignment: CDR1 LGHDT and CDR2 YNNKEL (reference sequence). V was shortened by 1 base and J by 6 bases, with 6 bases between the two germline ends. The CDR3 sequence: CASSQGPQTQYF. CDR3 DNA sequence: TGTGCCAGCAGCCAAGGGCCTCAGACCCAGTACTTC.

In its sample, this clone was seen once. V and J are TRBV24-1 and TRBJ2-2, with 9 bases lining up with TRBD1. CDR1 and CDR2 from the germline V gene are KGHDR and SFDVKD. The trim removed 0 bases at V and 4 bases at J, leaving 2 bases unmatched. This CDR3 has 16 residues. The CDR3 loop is CATSDLGTGSTGELFF. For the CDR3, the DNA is TGTGCCACCAGTGATTTGGGGACAGGGTCCACCGGGGAGCTGTTTTTT.

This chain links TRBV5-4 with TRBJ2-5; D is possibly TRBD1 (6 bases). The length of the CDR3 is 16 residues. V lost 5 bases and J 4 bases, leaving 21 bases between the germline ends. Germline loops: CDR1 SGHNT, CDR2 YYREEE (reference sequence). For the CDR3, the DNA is TGTGCCAGCAGGGAGACAGGCCTCAGATCGGGAGAGACCCAGTACTTC. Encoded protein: CASRETGLRSGETQYF.

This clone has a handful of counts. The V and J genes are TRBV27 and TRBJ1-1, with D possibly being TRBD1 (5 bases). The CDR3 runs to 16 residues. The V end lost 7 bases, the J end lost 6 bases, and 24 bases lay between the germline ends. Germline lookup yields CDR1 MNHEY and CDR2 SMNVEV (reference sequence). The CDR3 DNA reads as TGTGCCAGCATAGGATTATTCCAGGGTCTGTTTCCTGAAGCTTTCTTT. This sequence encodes CASIGLFQGLFPEAFF.